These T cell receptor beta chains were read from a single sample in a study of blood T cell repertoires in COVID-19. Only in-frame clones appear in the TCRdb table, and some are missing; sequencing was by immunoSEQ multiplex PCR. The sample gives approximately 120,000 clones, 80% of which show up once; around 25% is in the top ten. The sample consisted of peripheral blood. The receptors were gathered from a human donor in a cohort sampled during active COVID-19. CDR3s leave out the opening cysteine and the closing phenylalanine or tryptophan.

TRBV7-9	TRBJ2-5	ASSLDRQNQETQY
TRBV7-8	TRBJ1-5	ASSPQYGRGNNQPQH
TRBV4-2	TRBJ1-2	ASSPKTGGNYGYT
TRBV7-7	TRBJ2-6	ASSPGTGLSSGANVLT
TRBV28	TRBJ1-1	ASSEQGASTEAF
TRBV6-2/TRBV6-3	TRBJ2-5	ASSPRGETQY
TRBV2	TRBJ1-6	ASSDRGGGNSPLH
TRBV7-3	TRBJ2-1	ASSLSGLAGNEQF
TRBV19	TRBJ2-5	ASSLGEGRRETQY
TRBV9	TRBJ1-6	ASSGDSRSSYNSPLH
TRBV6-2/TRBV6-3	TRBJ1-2	ASSLTQVRSF
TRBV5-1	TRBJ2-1	ASSLVPNNGPWSSYNEQF
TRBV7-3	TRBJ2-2	ASSLNSGGIGELF
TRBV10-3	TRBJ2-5	AISEFGGAEETQY